The present TCR beta chain was sequenced within a study of response to subunit inactivated influenza vaccine. Study outcomes and limitations: Authors suggested each seasonal influenza vaccination recruits few new T cells.

TCRdb re-called the RT-PCR reads through MiXCR, storing one row per CDR3 protein. The sample holds hundreds of thousands of distinct CDR3 sequences, approximately 14% seen once. As to this clonotype: The antigen is not known.

The V gene's germline CDR1 is SGHTA and CDR2 FQGNSA. The CDR3 is 15 amino acids. Trimming removed 6 bases at V and 4 bases at J, with 18 bases between. The sequence was collected from a man in his fifties or sixties who received an inactivated influenza vaccine. Sequences were derived from PBMCs from blood, sampled 11 to 12 days after vaccination. V usage is TRBV7-2 and J usage is TRBJ1-2; a weak D match, TRBD1 (6 bases). The CDR3 bases are TGTGCCAGCAGACCACAGGGCATTGGGGGCTATGGCTACACCTTC. Amino acids: CASRPQGIGGYGYTF.